The T cell receptor (beta chain) described here comes from a study of cytomegalovirus exposure and HLA in healthy donors. Study conclusions and caveats: Among the most significant clusters, several appeared linked to common viral pathogens in a later analysis. Later analysis demonstrated an association between a missense DCLRE1C variant and TCR beta V- and J-gene trimming. It was reported that the classifier diagnosed cytomegalovirus status with high specificity and sensitivity in both the original and validation cohorts. A few CMV-associated chains were confirmed in vitro to be specific for CMV antigens.

Vbeta (60) and Jbeta (13) primers were used in the PCR. Clones were read by immunoSEQ multiplex PCR, and TCRdb kept only the in-frame ones, dropping some. The sample has under 130,000 clones, more than 75% seen once. CDR1 SGHAT and CDR2 FQNNGV come from the germline V gene. After removal of 4 bases from V and 6 bases from J, the junction contained 8 bases not matched to a gene. The CDR3 spans 14 residues. A remark on this clone: Antigen: not known.

This chain joins TRBV11-2 and TRBJ1-1; 7 bases are shared with TRBD1. The sequencing sample was made of PBMCs. This TCR came from a woman younger than 30 in good health and CMV-seropositive. The CDR3: CASSYDRVVAEAFF. The DNA of the CDR3 is TGTGCCAGCAGCTATGACAGGGTGGTCGCTGAAGCTTTCTTT.